These 21 T cell receptor beta chains came from one sample sequenced in a study of beta chain features in type 1 diabetes. The authors reverse transcribed all of the isolated RNA, so sequencing captured expressed TCRB transcripts. Assay: immunoSEQ multiplex PCR; the TCRdb copy retains only in-frame clones and omits some. The data contain around 400,000 clones, roughly 16% of them singletons. The sequenced sample was naive CD4+ T cells from blood. The receptors were sampled from a woman under 30 in good health.

J is TRBJ2-1 and V is TRBV20-1; D gene ambiguous. The CDR3 is made up of 11 amino acids. Germline V gene lookup returns CDR1 DFQATT and CDR2 SNEGSKA (reference sequence). Trimming left V 6 bases short and J 6 bases short, with 9 bases between. The CDR3 region has the DNA TGCAGTGCCCTGGGCCTCAATGAGCAGTTCTTC. Translated, it gives CSALGLNEQFF.

The chain uses TRBV6-6 and TRBJ2-1; D uncertain. Trimming took off 8 bases at V and 8 bases at J, with 13 bases between the two ends. The CDR3 loop spans 12 amino acids. In germline, CDR1 is MNHNY, CDR2 SVGAGI (reference sequence). CDR3 sequence: CASSPRVDEQFF. The CDR3 region has the DNA TGTGCCAGCTCCCCTCGAGTCGATGAGCAGTTCTTC.

This clone was seen a few times. The V and J genes are TRBV6-6 and TRBJ2-5, with 7 bases fitting TRBD2. The CDR3 runs to 13 residues. V was clipped by 5 bases and J by 5 bases; unmatched bases: 5. Germline V gives CDR1 MNHNY, CDR2 SVGAGI (reference sequence). The CDR3 is CASSLREWETQYF. DNA of the CDR3: TGTGCCAGCAGTCTGCGGGAGTGGGAGACCCAGTACTTC.

The V call is TRBV28, the J call TRBJ2-1, with 13 nucleotides matching TRBD2. This CDR3 region has 15 residues. Trimming cost V 3 bases and J 7 bases; bases outside gene matches: 3. Germline V lookup: CDR1 MDHEN, CDR2 SYDVKM. CDR3: CASSLKTSGRNEQFF. The CDR3 region has the DNA TGTGCCAGCAGTTTGAAGACTAGCGGGAGGAATGAGCAGTTCTTC. The entire variable domain, with the rest obtained from reference TRBV28 and TRBJ2-1, is as follows: DVKVTQSSRYLVKRTGEKVFLECVQDMDHENMFWYRQDPGLGLRLIYFSYDVKMKEKGDIPEGYSVSREKKERFSLILESASTNQTSMYLCASSLKTSGRNEQFFGPGTRLTVL.

This clone was found a few times. This CDR3 reads CSARPAYEQYF. The CDR3 DNA reads TGCAGTGCGCGCCCCGCCTACGAGCAGTACTTC. V usage is TRBV20-1 and J usage is TRBJ2-7, with D hard to call. The CDR3 has 11 amino acids. Between the trimmed V and J ends, which lost 6 bases and 2 bases, there was a span of 8 bases. In germline, CDR1 is DFQATT, CDR2 SNEGSKA (reference sequence).

This clone was observed a few times. V and J are TRBV30 and TRBJ2-7; D might be TRBD1 (6 bases). The length of the CDR3 is 17 residues. Trimming took off 0 bases at V and 2 bases at J, with 20 bases between the two ends. Germline V lookup: CDR1 GTSNPN, CDR2 SVGIG (reference sequence). The chain's CDR3 is CAWSVLGTTKNTYEQYF. Written as DNA, the CDR3 is TGTGCCTGGAGTGTACTCGGGACAACCAAAAACACCTACGAGCAGTACTTC.

This clone was picked up a small number of times. The CDR3 coding sequence is TGTGCCAGCAGCTTGGGCAGGGGGAATGAGCAGTTCTTC. As protein: CASSLGRGNEQFF. The chain joins TRBV5-4 to TRBJ2-1; 7 bases match TRBD1. V shed 0 bases, J shed 7 bases, and the junction held 1 base outside the gene matches. The CDR3 spans 13 residues. The germline gives CDR1 SGHNT, CDR2 YYREEE (reference sequence).

The V and J genes are TRBV7-3 and TRBJ2-3, with D maybe TRBD2 (6 bases). This CDR3 is built from 14 residues. Germline V gene data show CDR1 as SGHTA and CDR2 as FQGTGA. V dropped 5 bases and J dropped 5 bases, with 14 bases sitting between them. The CDR3 reads CASSPGDSRDTQYF. The CDR3 DNA reads as TGTGCCAGCAGCCCGGGGGACTCCAGAGATACGCAGTATTTT.

This clone was observed a few times. This chain joins TRBV4-3 and TRBJ2-3, with D perhaps matching TRBD2 (5 bases). This CDR3 has 13 residues. Germline CDR1 reads LGHNA; CDR2 reads YSLEER. The V and J ends lost 0 bases and 9 bases respectively, with 10 bases between them. CDR3 loop: CASSQEEERTQYF. The CDR3 DNA sequence: TGCGCCAGCAGCCAAGAGGAGGAGAGAACGCAGTATTTT.

In this sample, this clone turned up a few times. V and J are TRBV7-8 and TRBJ1-1; no clear D. The ends were cut back, 5 bases at V and 11 bases at J, with 6 bases in the middle. Germline CDR1 reads SGHVS; CDR2 reads FQNEAQ. The CDR3 has 9 amino acids. The CDR3 region is CASSRGAFF. DNA of the CDR3: TGTGCCAGCAGCCGAGGGGCTTTCTTT.

This clone was detected a few times. V is TRBV7-9 and J is TRBJ1-2; D is unclear. The V and J ends lost 3 bases and 8 bases respectively, with 16 bases between them. This CDR3 comprises 14 residues. In germline, CDR1 is SEHNR, CDR2 FQNEAQ (reference sequence). CDR3 residues: CASSFSSVAWGYTF. CDR3 coding DNA: TGTGCCAGCAGCTTTTCATCAGTCGCATGGGGCTACACCTTC.

This chain uses TRBV7-2 with TRBJ2-1; 14 positions agree with TRBD2. CDR3 length: 13 residues. Germline loops: CDR1 SGHTA, CDR2 FQGNSA. The V segment lost 8 bases and the J segment 12 bases; nucleotides outside the gene matches: 6. This CDR3 is CASGTSGRGGQFF. CDR3 in DNA: TGTGCCAGCGGGACTAGCGGGAGAGGTGGGCAGTTCTTC.

This clone was picked up a small number of times. The chain combines TRBV2 with TRBJ1-1; 7 bases fit TRBD1. CDR3 length: 14 residues. The germline gives CDR1 SNHLY, CDR2 FYNNEI. V was clipped by 1 base and J by 7 bases; unmatched bases: 6. For the CDR3, the DNA is TGTGCCAGCAGTGAAGAGGGGGCTTATAGTGAAGCTTTCTTT. It specifies CASSEEGAYSEAFF.

J is TRBJ2-6 and V is TRBV11-2; 7 nucleotides line up with TRBD1. Germline CDR1 is SGHAT and CDR2 is FQNNGV. The CDR3 length is 16 residues. V shed 5 bases and J 0 bases; nucleotides not matched to a gene: 4. The CDR3 nucleotides read TGTGCCAGCAGCAGGGGGCCGAGCTCTGGGGCCAACGTCCTGACTTTC. Its translation is CASSRGPSSGANVLTF. The complete variable domain, with remaining parts taken from reference TRBV11-2 and TRBJ2-6, reads EAGVAQSPRYKIIEKRQSVAFWCNPISGHATLYWYQQILGQGPKLLIQFQNNGVVDDSQLPKDRFSAERLKGVDSTLKIQPAKLEDSAVYLCASSRGPSSGANVLTFGAGSRLTVL.

V usage is TRBV4-3 and J usage is TRBJ2-3; a weak D match, TRBD1 (6 bases). The CDR3 spans 13 residues. Germline lookup yields CDR1 LGHNA and CDR2 YSLEER. Between the trimmed V and J ends, which lost 2 bases and 4 bases, there was a span of 7 bases. The DNA for the CDR3 is TGCGCCAGCAGCCAAACAGGGTCAGATACGCAGTATTTT. This sequence encodes CASSQTGSDTQYF.

This clone has a handful of counts. The chain combines TRBV28 with TRBJ2-4, with D unclear. CDR1 MDHEN and CDR2 SYDVKM come from the germline V gene. The V end was cut by 6 bases, the J end by 3 bases, with 9 bases between. This CDR3 is 13 amino acids long. The CDR3 loop is CASRGVGKNIQYF. The DNA for the CDR3 is TGTGCCAGCAGAGGAGTGGGCAAAAACATTCAGTACTTC.

This sequence joins TRBV29-1 and TRBJ1-1, with D perhaps matching TRBD1 (5 bases). CDR1 is SQVTM and CDR2 is ANQGSEA in the germline V gene. Trimming took 6 bases from V and 5 from J, leaving 10 bases between them. The length of the CDR3 is 11 residues. CDR3 bases: TGCAGCGTACTTACAGGAACTGAAGCTTTCTTT. As protein: CSVLTGTEAFF.

V is TRBV29-1 and J is TRBJ1-1; D is unclear. V lost 6 bases and J lost 1, with 9 bases in between. Germline CDR1 SQVTM, CDR2 ANQGSEA. This CDR3 region has 12 residues. CDR3 coding DNA: TGCAGCGTCGATTTCGGGAACACTGAAGCTTTCTTT. Translated: CSVDFGNTEAFF.

The CDR3 DNA follows: TGCGCCAGCAGCCAAGATCGGCTAGCGGGTGGGTGGGAGACCCAGTACTTC. Amino acid sequence: CASSQDRLAGGWETQYF. This chain connects TRBV4-1 to TRBJ2-5, with TRBD2 matching 8 bases. The CDR3 loop spans 17 amino acids. The germline gives CDR1 MGHRA, CDR2 YSYEKL. V lost 0 bases to trimming and J lost 5 bases; unmatched junction nucleotides: 11.

This rearrangement joins TRBV14 to TRBJ2-1; 11 bases align to TRBD2. Trimming at V came to 4 bases and at J to 5 bases, leaving 7 bases not matched to a gene. The CDR3 has 16 residues. The germline gives CDR1 SGHDN, CDR2 FVKESK. The CDR3 bases are TGTGCCAGCAGCCGGGAGGGACTAGCGGTTAACAATGAGCAGTTCTTC. It is translated as CASSREGLAVNNEQFF. The whole variable domain, remainder taken from reference TRBV14 and TRBJ2-1, is EAGVTQFPSHSVIEKGQTVTLRCDPISGHDNLYWYRRVMGKEIKFLLHFVKESKQDESGMPNNRFLAERTGGTYSTLKVQPAELEDSGVYFCASSREGLAVNNEQFFGPGTRLTVL.

In this sample, this clone turned up a few times. The rearrangement uses TRBV19 and TRBJ2-5; tentative D call: TRBD2 (6 bases). The germline V gene has CDR1 LNHDA and CDR2 SQIVND (reference sequence). The CDR3 runs 16 residues. Trimming left V 2 bases short and J 5 bases short, with 18 bases between. The CDR3 protein is CASSIRPGSTLETQYF. The CDR3 nucleotides are TGTGCCAGTAGTATAAGGCCCGGGAGCACCTTGGAGACCCAGTACTTC.